The 9 T cell receptor beta chains in this list originate from one sample, sequenced in a study of T cell repertoires in cytomegalovirus infection. TCRdb processed the reads anew with MiXCR; each CDR3 protein has one entry. Altogether 550,000 to 850,000 distinct CDR3 sequences are present, roughly 30% being singletons, with the ten largest covering 15% to 20%. No antigen has been identified for these receptors. Sequenced here: cultured PBMCs, sampled from culture after CMV antigen stimulation. The receptor set was obtained from a human donor in good health (CMV status not recorded). Some clones in this sample may be carry-over from other donors' samples.

This clonotype was recorded a few times. This chain connects TRBV7-6 to TRBJ2-5; no clear D gene. The CDR3 spans 15 residues. Per germline, CDR1 SGHVS and CDR2 FNYEAQ. Trimming stripped 5 bases from V and 5 bases from J, with 18 bases between. The CDR3 DNA reads as TGTGCCAGCAGCCTCTACGAGCCCCCTCGGGAGACCCAGTACTTC. This gives the protein CASSLYEPPRETQYF.

This clonotype was counted ten times or more. The chain joins TRBV7-2 to TRBJ2-7; D perhaps matches TRBD2 (6 bases). V gave up 5 bases and J gave up 5 bases, with 13 bases separating them. The CDR3 extends over 13 amino acids. Per the germline V gene, CDR1 is SGHTA and CDR2 is FQGNSA. CDR3 in amino acids: CASSPRGANEQYF. CDR3 DNA sequence: TGTGCCAGCAGCCCGCGGGGTGCCAACGAGCAGTACTTC.

The chain combines TRBV7-2 with TRBJ2-5; no reliable D call. The CDR3 is 15 amino acids. Germline-derived CDR1 and CDR2 are SGHTA and FQGNSA. The V end was cut by 5 bases, the J end by 2 bases, with 15 bases between. DNA of the CDR3: TGTGCCAGCAGCCCAGGAAACCTGGGGCAAGAGACCCAGTACTTC. It yields the protein CASSPGNLGQETQYF. The full variable domain, completed using reference TRBV7-2 and TRBJ2-5, is GAGVSQSPSNKVTEKGKDVELRCDPISGHTALYWYRQSLGQGLEFLIYFQGNSAPDKSGLPSDRFSAERTGGSVSTLTIQRTQQEDSAVYLCASSPGNLGQETQYFGPGTRLLVL.

This chain uses TRBV19 with TRBJ2-3; the D gene could be TRBD1 or TRBD2 (5 bases each). The V gene lost 5 bases and the J gene lost 6 bases, with 12 bases spanning the gap. CDR3 length: 13 amino acids. The germline CDR1 and CDR2 sequences are LNHDA and SQIVND (reference sequence). The CDR3 here is CASSPAEGDTQYF. CDR3 DNA sequence: TGTGCCAGTAGTCCTGCTGAGGGGGATACGCAGTATTTT.

The chain combines TRBV27 with TRBJ2-7, with 8 bases matching TRBD1. This CDR3 is 15 amino acids long. The V gene end was trimmed by 5 bases and the J gene end by 6 bases; junction bases not matched to a gene: 12. Germline V gives CDR1 MNHEY, CDR2 SMNVEV (reference sequence). The CDR3 region has the DNA TGTGCCAGCAGTCCAAGGCAACAGGGGGGTGGCGAGCAGTACTTC. As protein: CASSPRQQGGGEQYF.

In this sample, this clonotype turned up a few times. This chain connects TRBV7-9 to TRBJ2-2, with D hard to call. The V end was cut by 7 bases, the J end by 3 bases, with 9 bases between. This CDR3 is 13 amino acids long. CDR1 SEHNR and CDR2 FQNEAQ come from the germline V gene (reference sequence). As DNA, the CDR3 is TGTGCCAGCACATTCGCGTACACCGGGGAGCTGTTTTTT. This codes for CASTFAYTGELFF.

This clonotype was counted only a few times. This chain connects TRBV6-1 to TRBJ2-1; TRBD2 matches at 13 bases. Per the germline V gene, CDR1 is MNHNS and CDR2 is SASEGT. Trimming removed 3 bases from V and 5 bases from J; junction bases left unmatched: 7. This CDR3 has 17 amino acids. The CDR3 reads CASSDPRTSGGHNEQFF. Written as DNA, the CDR3 is TGTGCCAGCAGTGACCCGAGGACTAGCGGGGGCCACAATGAGCAGTTCTTC.

This clonotype came up a few times. The rearrangement uses TRBV20-1 and TRBJ1-1; the match to TRBD1 covers 11 bases. V trimming: 5 bases; J trimming: 6 bases; junction bases outside the gene matches: 5. The CDR3 is 13 residues long. Germline V CDR1 and CDR2: DFQATT, SNEGSKA (reference sequence). The CDR3 spells CSALGQGASEAFF. The CDR3 DNA is TGCAGTGCTCTCGGACAGGGGGCATCTGAAGCTTTCTTT.

The CDR3 reads CASSLGDGNEQYF. CDR3 DNA: TGTGCCAGCAGCTTAGGGGACGGGAACGAGCAGTACTTC. The genes are TRBV7-6 and TRBJ2-7; D possibly uses TRBD1 or TRBD2 (5 bases each). The V gene's germline CDR1 is SGHVS and CDR2 FNYEAQ. The length of the CDR3 is 13 residues. Trimming stripped 1 base from V and 5 bases from J, with 9 bases between.